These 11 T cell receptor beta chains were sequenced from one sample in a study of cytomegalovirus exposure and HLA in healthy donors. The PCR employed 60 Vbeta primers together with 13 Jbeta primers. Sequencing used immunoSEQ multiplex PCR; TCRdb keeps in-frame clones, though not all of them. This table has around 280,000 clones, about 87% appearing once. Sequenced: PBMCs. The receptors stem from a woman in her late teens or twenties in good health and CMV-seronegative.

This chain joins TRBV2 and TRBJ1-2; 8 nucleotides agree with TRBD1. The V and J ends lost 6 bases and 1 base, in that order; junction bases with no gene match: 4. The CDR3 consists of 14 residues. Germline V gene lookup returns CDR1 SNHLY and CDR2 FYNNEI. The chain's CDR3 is CASRAGGLNYGYTF. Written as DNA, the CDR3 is TGTGCCAGCAGGGCAGGGGGCCTTAACTATGGCTACACCTTC.

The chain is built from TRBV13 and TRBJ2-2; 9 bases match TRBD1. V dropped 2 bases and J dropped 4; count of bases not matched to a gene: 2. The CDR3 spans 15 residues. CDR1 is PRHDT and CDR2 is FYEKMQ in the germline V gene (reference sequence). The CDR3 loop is CASSLPGQGTGELFF. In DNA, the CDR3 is TGTGCCAGCAGCTTACCGGGACAGGGCACCGGGGAGCTGTTTTTT.

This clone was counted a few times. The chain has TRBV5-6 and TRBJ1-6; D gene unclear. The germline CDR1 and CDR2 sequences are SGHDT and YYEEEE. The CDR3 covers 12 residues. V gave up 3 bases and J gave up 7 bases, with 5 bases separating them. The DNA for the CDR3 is TGTGCCAGCAGCTCGGGGAATTCACCCCTCCACTTT. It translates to CASSSGNSPLHF.

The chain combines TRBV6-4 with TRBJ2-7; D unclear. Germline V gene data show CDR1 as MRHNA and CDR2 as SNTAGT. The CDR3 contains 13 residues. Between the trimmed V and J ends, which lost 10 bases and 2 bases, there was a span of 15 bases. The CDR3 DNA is TGTGCCACCCAGTCCGCCGAGGCCTACGAGCAGTACTTC. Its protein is CATQSAEAYEQYF.

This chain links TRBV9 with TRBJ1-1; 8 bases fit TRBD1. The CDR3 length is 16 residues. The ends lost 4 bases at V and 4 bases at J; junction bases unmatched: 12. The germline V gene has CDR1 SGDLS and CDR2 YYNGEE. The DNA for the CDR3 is TGTGCCAGCAGCCCAACGAGACAGGGGAGGGGCACTGAAGCTTTCTTT. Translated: CASSPTRQGRGTEAFF.

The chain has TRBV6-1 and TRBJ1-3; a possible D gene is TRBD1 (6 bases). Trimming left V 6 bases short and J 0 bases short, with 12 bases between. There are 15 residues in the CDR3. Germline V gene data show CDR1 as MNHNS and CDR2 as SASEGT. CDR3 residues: CASSRQVSSGNTIYF. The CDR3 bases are TGTGCCAGCAGCAGACAGGTCAGCTCTGGAAACACCATATATTTT.

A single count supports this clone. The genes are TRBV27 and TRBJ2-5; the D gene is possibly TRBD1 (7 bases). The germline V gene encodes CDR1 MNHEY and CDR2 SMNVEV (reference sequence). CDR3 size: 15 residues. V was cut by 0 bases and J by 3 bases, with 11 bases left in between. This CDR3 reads CASSLSGRGEETQYF. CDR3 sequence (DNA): TGTGCCAGCAGTTTATCGGGCAGGGGGGAAGAGACCCAGTACTTC.

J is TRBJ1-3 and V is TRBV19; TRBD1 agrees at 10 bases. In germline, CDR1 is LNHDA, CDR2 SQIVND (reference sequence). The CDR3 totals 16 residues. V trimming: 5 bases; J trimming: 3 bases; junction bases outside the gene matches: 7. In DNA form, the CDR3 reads TGTGCCAGTAGTCTACGGGACAGGGGAAGTGGAAACACCATATATTTT. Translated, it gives CASSLRDRGSGNTIYF. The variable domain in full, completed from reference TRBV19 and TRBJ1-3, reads DGGITQSPKYLFRKEGQNVTLSCEQNLNHDAMYWYRQDPGQGLRLIYYSQIVNDFQKGDIAEGYSVSREKKESFPLTVTSAQKNPTAFYLCASSLRDRGSGNTIYFGEGSWLTVV.

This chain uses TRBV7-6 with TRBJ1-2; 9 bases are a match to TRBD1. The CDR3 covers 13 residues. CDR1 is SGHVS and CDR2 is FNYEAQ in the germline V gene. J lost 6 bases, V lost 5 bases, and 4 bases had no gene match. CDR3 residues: CASSPGTGNGYTF. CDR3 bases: TGTGCCAGCAGCCCCGGGACAGGGAATGGCTACACCTTC.

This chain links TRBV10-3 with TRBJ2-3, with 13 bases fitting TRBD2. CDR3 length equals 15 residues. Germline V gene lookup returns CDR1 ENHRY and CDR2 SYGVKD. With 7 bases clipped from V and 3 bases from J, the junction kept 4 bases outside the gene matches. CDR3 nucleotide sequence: TGTGCCATCACCGGGACTAGCGGGGTTACAGATACGCAGTATTTT. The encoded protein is CAITGTSGVTDTQYF.

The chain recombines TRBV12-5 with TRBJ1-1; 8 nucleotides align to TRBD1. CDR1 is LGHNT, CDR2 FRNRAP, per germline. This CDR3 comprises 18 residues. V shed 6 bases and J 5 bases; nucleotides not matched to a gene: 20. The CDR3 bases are TGTGCTAGTGGCTTCCCCCCGCAGGGGGCCGGAACGGGGACTGAAGCTTTCTTT. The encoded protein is CASGFPPQGAGTGTEAFF.